This passage covers 16 T cell receptor beta chains from one sample sequenced in a study of cytomegalovirus exposure and HLA in healthy donors. The PCR made use of 60 Vbeta and 13 Jbeta primers. TCRdb keeps only in-frame clones here, not all; method: immunoSEQ multiplex PCR. This sample has over 85,000 clones, with 70% to 90% found just once. Source material: PBMCs. These receptors all come from a man between 35 and 55 years old in good health and CMV-seronegative.

V is TRBV20-1 and J is TRBJ2-1, with D unresolved. Germline CDR1 is DFQATT and CDR2 is SNEGSKA (reference sequence). V was cut by 5 bases and J by 6 bases, with 5 bases left in between. The CDR3 totals 10 residues. The CDR3 nucleotides are TGCAGTGCTTCTTCCAATGAGCAGTTCTTC. This gives the protein CSASSNEQFF.

This clone was observed a few times. Since no conserved phenylalanine or tryptophan closes the CDR3, a read error is the likely cause. The rearrangement uses TRBV6-5 and TRBJ1-2, with 8 bases fitting TRBD1. The CDR3 is 14 residues long. The germline gives CDR1 MNHEY, CDR2 SVGAGI. J gave up 8 bases and V 8 bases, and 13 bases lay outside the gene matches. This CDR3 reads CASGIKGQGRGYTV. In DNA form, the CDR3 reads TGTGCCAGCGGGATTAAAGGACAGGGAAGAGGCTACACCGTC.

The chain uses TRBV29-1 and TRBJ1-1; 7 bases are a match to TRBD1. Germline assignment: CDR1 SQVTM and CDR2 ANQGSEA. V shed 7 bases, J shed 2 bases, and the junction held 10 bases outside the gene matches. The CDR3 is 14 residues long. CDR3 sequence reads: CSATLGTANTEAFF. For the CDR3, the DNA is TGCAGCGCCACCCTCGGGACAGCAAACACTGAAGCTTTCTTT.

The chain employs TRBV27 and TRBJ2-5, with D hard to call. The CDR3 is 12 residues long. V was clipped by 2 bases and J by 4 bases, with 5 bases between them. Germline lookup yields CDR1 MNHEY and CDR2 SMNVEV (reference sequence). CDR3 bases: TGTGCCAGCAGTTTACCCGGAGAGACCCAGTACTTC. It translates to CASSLPGETQYF.

Only one count was recorded for this clone. This chain connects TRBV30 to TRBJ1-1; D uncertain. Germline CDR1 reads GTSNPN; CDR2 reads SVGIG (reference sequence). The CDR3 consists of 11 residues. V was trimmed by 4 bases and J by 1 base, leaving 4 bases between them. The CDR3 reads CAWTRNTEAFF. In nucleotides, the CDR3 is TGTGCCTGGACTCGGAACACTGAAGCTTTCTTT.

V and J are TRBV28 and TRBJ1-4; D gene unclear. The CDR3 runs 12 residues. Trimming shortened V by 7 bases and J by 3 bases, and 6 bases separated the two germline ends. Germline values: CDR1 MDHEN, CDR2 SYDVKM. The CDR3 DNA reads TGTGCCAGCACCCTTCCTAATGAAAAACTGTTTTTT. It codes for CASTLPNEKLFF.

The genes are TRBV6-4 and TRBJ1-2, with 7 bases identical to TRBD1. The V gene's germline CDR1 is MRHNA and CDR2 SNTAGT. Germline trimming cut 8 bases from V and 8 bases from J; bases unmatched to any gene: 11. There are 13 residues in the CDR3. CDR3 in DNA: TGTGCCAGCCGGGGGAGACAGGGAGAGGGCTACACCTTC. Translating it yields CASRGRQGEGYTF.

This chain joins TRBV5-1 and TRBJ2-7; 10 bases match TRBD1. CDR1 is SGHRS, CDR2 YFSETQ, per germline. The J segment lost 5 bases and the V segment lost 0 bases, leaving 5 bases of the junction unmatched. The CDR3 loop spans 15 amino acids. The CDR3: CASSLGGTGDNEQYF. The DNA of the CDR3 is TGCGCCAGCAGCTTGGGCGGGACAGGGGATAACGAGCAGTACTTC.

The J gene is TRBJ2-7, the V gene TRBV10-3; weak D call: TRBD1 (5 bases). V gave up 0 bases and J gave up 6 bases, with 9 bases separating them. Looked up from germline, CDR1 is ENHRY and CDR2 is SYGVKD. The CDR3 extends over 13 amino acids. CDR3 DNA sequence: TGTGCCATCAGTGAGTCGCCAGGGATCGAGCAGTACTTC. It is translated as CAISESPGIEQYF.

The genes are TRBV5-1 and TRBJ1-6, with D tentatively TRBD1 (5 bases). The CDR3 contains 16 residues. Trimming cost V 0 bases and J 2 bases, with 9 bases left between them. CDR1 is SGHRS, CDR2 YFSETQ, per germline. CDR3 protein: CASSLGRGAYNSPLHF. The CDR3 nucleotides are TGCGCCAGCAGCTTGGGAAGGGGCGCCTATAATTCACCCCTCCACTTT.

The V call is TRBV5-1, the J call TRBJ2-2, with 11 bases matching TRBD2. The germline gives CDR1 SGHRS, CDR2 YFSETQ. The CDR3 spans 17 residues. V shed 2 bases and J 6 bases; nucleotides not matched to a gene: 9. Written as DNA, the CDR3 is TGCGCCAGCAGCTTAGGACTAGCGGGCCGAGGGTCCGGGGAGCTGTTTTTT. Its translation: CASSLGLAGRGSGELFF.

The V and J genes are TRBV13 and TRBJ1-1; D remains ambiguous. Germline assignment: CDR1 PRHDT and CDR2 FYEKMQ (reference sequence). This CDR3 is 14 amino acids long. With 3 bases removed from V and 1 base from J, the gap between germline ends came to 9 bases. CDR3 protein: CASSLKPANTEAFF. The CDR3 nucleotides are TGTGCCAGCAGCTTGAAGCCCGCGAACACTGAAGCTTTCTTT.

The J gene is TRBJ2-7, the V gene TRBV5-1; TRBD2 aligns across 11 bases. CDR1 is SGHRS and CDR2 is YFSETQ in the germline V gene. Germline trimming cut 0 bases from V and 4 bases from J; bases unmatched to any gene: 6. CDR3 length equals 16 residues. CDR3 sequence: CASSLAGLADAYEQYF. CDR3 nucleotides: TGCGCCAGCAGCTTGGCGGGACTAGCGGATGCTTACGAGCAGTACTTC. Filled out from reference TRBV5-1 and TRBJ2-7, the complete variable domain reads KAGVTQTPRYLIKTRGQQVTLSCSPISGHRSVSWYQQTPGQGLQFLFEYFSETQRNKGNFPGRFSGRQFSNSRSEMNVSTLELGDSALYLCASSLAGLADAYEQYFGPGTRLTVT.

About this clone itself: An end of the junction differs from the germline gene, which may be a read error. The genes are TRBV18 and TRBJ2-1, with 9 nucleotides matching TRBD1. Per germline, CDR1 KGHSH and CDR2 LQKENI. The CDR3 is 14 residues long. The CDR3 nucleotides read TGTGCCAGCAGCGGACAGGGGTCCTTCAATGAGCAGTTCTTC. Its translation is CASSGQGSFNEQFF.

V gene TRBV5-1 combines with J gene TRBJ2-3, with a possible D match to TRBD2 (5 bases). Germline values: CDR1 SGHRS, CDR2 YFSETQ. The CDR3 is made up of 11 amino acids. Trimming removed 4 bases at V and 6 bases at J, with 6 bases between. The DNA for the CDR3 is TGCGCCAGCAGCCCGGGGGATACGCAGTATTTT. Translated, it gives CASSPGDTQYF. Using reference TRBV5-1 and TRBJ2-3 for the parts outside the CDR3, the full variable domain is KAGVTQTPRYLIKTRGQQVTLSCSPISGHRSVSWYQQTPGQGLQFLFEYFSETQRNKGNFPGRFSGRQFSNSRSEMNVSTLELGDSALYLCASSPGDTQYFGPGTRLTVL.

In nucleotides, the CDR3 is TGTGCCAGCAGCTTAGAAGGGGCCTATGGCTACACCTTC. It encodes CASSLEGAYGYTF. V and J are TRBV7-2 and TRBJ1-2, with a possible D match to TRBD1 (5 bases). There are 13 residues in the CDR3. CDR1 is SGHTA, CDR2 FQGNSA, per germline. V dropped 1 base and J dropped 4 bases, with 7 bases sitting between them.